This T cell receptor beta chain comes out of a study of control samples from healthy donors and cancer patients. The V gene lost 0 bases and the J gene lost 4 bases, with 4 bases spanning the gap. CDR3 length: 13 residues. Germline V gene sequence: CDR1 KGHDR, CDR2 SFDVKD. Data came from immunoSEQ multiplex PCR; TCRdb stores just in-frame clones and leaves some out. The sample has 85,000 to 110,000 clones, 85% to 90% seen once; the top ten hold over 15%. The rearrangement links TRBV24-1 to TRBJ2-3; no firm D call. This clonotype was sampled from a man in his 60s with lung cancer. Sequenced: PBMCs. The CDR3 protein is CATSDLQADTQYF. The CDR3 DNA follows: TGTGCCACCAGTGATTTGCAAGCAGATACGCAGTATTTT.